This TCR beta chain comes out of a study of technical replicates of blood from a few donors. Germline V gene data show CDR1 as SGHTA and CDR2 as FQGTGA. The CDR3 totals 13 residues. Trimming cost V 2 bases and J 8 bases; bases outside gene matches: 3. Sequencing was performed with immunoSEQ multiplex PCR; in TCRdb, only in-frame clones are kept and a portion is missing. The sample holds 90,000 or so clones, about 95% seen once. This chain joins TRBV7-3 and TRBJ2-1; 7 bases are a match to TRBD2. Sequencing was done on a sample of T cells isolated from PBMCs. This receptor was identified in a human donor in good health. CDR3 in DNA: TGTGCCAGCAGCTTAGGACTAGACCATGAGCAGTTCTTC. It codes for CASSLGLDHEQFF. The full variable domain, its missing parts supplied by reference TRBV7-3 and TRBJ2-1, is GAGVSQTPSNKVTEKGKYVELRCDPISGHTALYWYRQSLGQGPEFLIYFQGTGAADDSGLPNDRFFAVRPEGSVSTLKIQRTERGDSAVYLCASSLGLDHEQFFGPGTRLTVL.